Below, 16 T cell receptor beta chains from the same sample are listed, as sequenced in a study of cytomegalovirus exposure and HLA in healthy donors. 13 Jbeta primers and 60 Vbeta primers were used for the PCR. Assay: immunoSEQ multiplex PCR; the TCRdb copy retains only in-frame clones and omits some. The sample yields about 150,000 clones, around 74% seen once. The sequenced material came from PBMCs. The receptors here all came from a man younger than 35 in good health and CMV-seronegative.

The chain combines TRBV4-1 with TRBJ2-1, with D possibly being TRBD2 (6 bases). This CDR3 is 15 amino acids long. Germline CDR1 is MGHRA and CDR2 is YSYEKL. Trimming cost V 8 bases and J 4 bases, with 18 bases left between them. DNA of the CDR3: TGCGCCAGCGCCAGGTCGGGAGAGGGGTACAATGAGCAGTTCTTC. Protein sequence: CASARSGEGYNEQFF.

About this clone itself: This specimen includes other DNA sequences encoding the same CDR3. The chain is built from TRBV2 and TRBJ1-1; 8 positions agree with TRBD1. Unmatched junction bases numbered 4, after V lost 9 bases and J lost 1 base. Germline lookup yields CDR1 SNHLY and CDR2 FYNNEI. The CDR3 covers 13 residues. CDR3 nucleotide sequence: TGTGCCAGTTCAGGACAGGGGAACACTGAAGCTTTCTTT. The encoded protein is CASSGQGNTEAFF. Together with reference TRBV2 and TRBJ1-1, the CDR3 gives the full variable domain: EPEVTQTPSHQVTQMGQEVILRCVPISNHLYFYWYRQILGQKVEFLVSFYNNEISEKSEIFDDQFSVERPDGSNFTLKIRSTKLEDSAMYFCASSGQGNTEAFFGQGTRLTVV.

The chain combines TRBV2 with TRBJ1-2; the match to TRBD1 covers 9 bases. From germline, CDR1 is SNHLY and CDR2 FYNNEI. Trimming removed 6 bases from V and 7 bases from J; junction bases left unmatched: 12. The CDR3 is made up of 15 amino acids. CDR3 protein: CASRETGGASRGYTF. The CDR3 coding sequence is TGTGCCAGCAGGGAAACAGGGGGCGCCTCGCGTGGCTACACCTTC.

The V gene is TRBV2, the J gene TRBJ1-4; 9 bases match TRBD1. The CDR3 covers 16 residues. Trimming removed 3 bases from V and 8 bases from J; junction bases left unmatched: 10. Germline CDR1 reads SNHLY; CDR2 reads FYNNEI. In DNA form, the CDR3 reads TGTGCCAGCAGTGAGGGGGGACGGGACAGGGACGAAAAACTGTTTTTT. Translating it yields CASSEGGRDRDEKLFF.

The chain links TRBV27 to TRBJ2-5; the match to TRBD1 covers 9 bases. Germline assignment: CDR1 MNHEY and CDR2 SMNVEV (reference sequence). V was pared by 4 bases and J by 5 bases, with 11 bases of the junction left unmatched. The CDR3 spans 16 residues. CDR3 loop: CASSSYTGGIRETQYF. The CDR3 bases are TGTGCCAGCAGTTCCTATACAGGGGGCATTCGGGAGACCCAGTACTTC.

V and J are TRBV6-5 and TRBJ2-2; perhaps TRBD2 as D (6 bases). From germline, CDR1 is MNHEY and CDR2 SVGAGI. V lost 6 bases, J lost 7 bases, and 15 bases lay in between. The CDR3 totals 14 residues. The CDR3 DNA reads as TGTGCCAGCAGCTCGACTCAAGCGGGCGGGGAGCTGTTTTTT. Its protein is CASSSTQAGGELFF.

The chain links TRBV18 to TRBJ2-7, with D possibly being TRBD1 (5 bases). CDR1 is KGHSH, CDR2 LQKENI, per germline. V dropped 1 base and J dropped 2 bases, with 12 bases sitting between them. The CDR3 totals 15 residues. The CDR3 is CASSPLQGNTYEQYF. The CDR3 DNA reads as TGTGCCAGCTCACCACTCCAGGGCAATACCTACGAGCAGTACTTC.

The gene calls are TRBV6-5 and TRBJ2-1; TRBD2 agrees at 9 bases. Trimming cost V 0 bases and J 7 bases; bases outside gene matches: 7. The CDR3 extends over 16 amino acids. Per the germline V gene, CDR1 is MNHEY and CDR2 is SVGAGI. Here the CDR3 DNA reads TGTGCCAGCAGTTACTCGAGGACTAGCGCTGGAAATGAGCAGTTCTTC. Amino acids: CASSYSRTSAGNEQFF.

The chain links TRBV14 to TRBJ2-1; 9 positions match TRBD2. Germline loops: CDR1 SGHDN, CDR2 FVKESK. The CDR3 runs to 18 residues. Germline trimming cut 2 bases from V and 2 bases from J; bases unmatched to any gene: 10. The CDR3 region has the DNA TGTGCCAGCAGCCAATTAAGTTTGGTAGCGGGAGCCTACAATGAGCAGTTCTTC. It specifies CASSQLSLVAGAYNEQFF.

The chain is built from TRBV7-2 and TRBJ2-1; 7 positions match TRBD2. Germline CDR1 SGHTA, CDR2 FQGNSA. The junction had 17 bases not matched to a gene; V was cut back by 5 bases and J by 7 bases. This CDR3 contains 17 residues. CDR3 region: CASSPTSGRVISNEQFF. The CDR3 nucleotides are TGTGCCAGCAGCCCAACGAGTGGGAGGGTTATATCAAATGAGCAGTTCTTC.

This clone is a singleton in its sample. The rearrangement joins TRBV2 to TRBJ2-5; D call uncertain. V lost 8 bases, J lost 4 bases, and 11 bases lay in between. Germline loops: CDR1 SNHLY, CDR2 FYNNEI. There are 12 residues in the CDR3. CDR3 sequence reads: CASGRLGETQYF. The CDR3 bases are TGTGCCAGCGGTCGACTCGGAGAGACCCAGTACTTC.

Only a few counts were recorded for this clone. The chain employs TRBV5-4 and TRBJ2-7, with D possibly being TRBD1 (6 bases). Per the germline V gene, CDR1 is SGHNT and CDR2 is YYREEE (reference sequence). The CDR3 runs 13 residues. V was shortened by 5 bases and J by 5 bases, with 14 bases between the two germline ends. The CDR3, as DNA: TGTGCCAGCAGGCAGCAGGGGATGGACGAGCAGTACTTC. Its protein product is CASRQQGMDEQYF.

The chain uses TRBV5-4 and TRBJ1-5, with 10 positions matching TRBD1. There are 18 residues in the CDR3. Germline trimming cut 1 base from V and 0 bases from J; bases unmatched to any gene: 7. Germline assignment: CDR1 SGHNT and CDR2 YYREEE (reference sequence). CDR3 nucleotide sequence: TGTGCCAGCAGCTTGCGGACAGGGGGTATTGATAGCAATCAGCCCCAGCATTTT. Protein sequence: CASSLRTGGIDSNQPQHF.

J is TRBJ2-5 and V is TRBV9; 7 bases are a match to TRBD1. CDR3 size: 14 residues. The V and J ends lost 4 bases and 2 bases, in that order; junction bases with no gene match: 5. Germline V gene data show CDR1 as SGDLS and CDR2 as YYNGEE. CDR3 sequence (DNA): TGTGCCAGCAGCCCACGACAGGGTCAAGAGACCCAGTACTTC. This gives the protein CASSPRQGQETQYF.

The gene calls are TRBV27 and TRBJ2-7; D possibly corresponds to TRBD1 (6 bases). The CDR3 is made up of 16 amino acids. V was cut by 1 base and J by 6 bases, with 19 bases left in between. Germline V gene data show CDR1 as MNHEY and CDR2 as SMNVEV (reference sequence). The CDR3 is CASSLLAGVVVGEQYF. Written as DNA, the CDR3 is TGTGCCAGCAGTTTATTGGCAGGGGTCGTGGTAGGCGAGCAGTACTTC.

This chain uses TRBV7-9 with TRBJ2-7, with D possibly being TRBD2 (5 bases). CDR3 length: 13 residues. The V end lost 1 base, the J end lost 3 bases, and 7 bases lay between the germline ends. Germline V gives CDR1 SEHNR, CDR2 FQNEAQ (reference sequence). The CDR3 nucleotides read TGTGCCAGCAGCTTAGGAGCGGACTACGAGCAGTACTTC. It yields the protein CASSLGADYEQYF.